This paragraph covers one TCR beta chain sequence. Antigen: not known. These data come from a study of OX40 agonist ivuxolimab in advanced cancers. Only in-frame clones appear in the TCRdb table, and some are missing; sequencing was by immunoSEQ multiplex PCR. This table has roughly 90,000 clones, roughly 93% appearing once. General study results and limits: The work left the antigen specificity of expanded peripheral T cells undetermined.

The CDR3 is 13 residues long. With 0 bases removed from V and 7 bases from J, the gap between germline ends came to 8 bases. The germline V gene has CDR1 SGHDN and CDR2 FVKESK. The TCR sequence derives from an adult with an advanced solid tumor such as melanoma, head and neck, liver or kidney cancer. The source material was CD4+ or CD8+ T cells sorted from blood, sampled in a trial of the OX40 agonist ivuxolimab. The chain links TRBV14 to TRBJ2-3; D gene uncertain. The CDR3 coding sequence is TGTGCCAGCAGCCAAGATACGCAGTATACGCAGTATTTT. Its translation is CASSQDTQYTQYF.